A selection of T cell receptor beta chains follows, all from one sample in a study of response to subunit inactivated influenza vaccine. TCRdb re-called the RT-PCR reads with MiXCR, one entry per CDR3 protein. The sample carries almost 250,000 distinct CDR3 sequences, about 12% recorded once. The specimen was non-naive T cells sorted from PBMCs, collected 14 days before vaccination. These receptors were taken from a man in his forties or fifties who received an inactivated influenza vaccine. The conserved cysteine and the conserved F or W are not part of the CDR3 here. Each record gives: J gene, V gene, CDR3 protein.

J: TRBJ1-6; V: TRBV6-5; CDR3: ASSYSSTANSPLH
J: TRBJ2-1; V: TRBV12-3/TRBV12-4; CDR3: ASSSRGRSYNEQF
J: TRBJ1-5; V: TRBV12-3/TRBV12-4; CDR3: ASSQDRVRGPQH
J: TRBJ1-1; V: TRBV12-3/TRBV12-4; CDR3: ASSWGQRNTEAF
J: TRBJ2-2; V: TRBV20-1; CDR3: SASTPPWRELF
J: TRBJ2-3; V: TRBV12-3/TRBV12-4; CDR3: ASSNTGVTDTQY
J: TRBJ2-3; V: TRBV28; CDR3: ASKRAGADTQY
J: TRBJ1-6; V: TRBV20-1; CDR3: SAKGGTANSPLH
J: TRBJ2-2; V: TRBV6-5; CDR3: ASIGGTGELF
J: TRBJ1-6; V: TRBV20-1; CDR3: SAERNMGRSPLH
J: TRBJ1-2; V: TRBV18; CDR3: ASSPSYGYT
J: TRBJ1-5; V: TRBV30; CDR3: AWSRGESRNQPQH
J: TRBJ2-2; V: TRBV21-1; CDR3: ASSKGIGEYTGELF
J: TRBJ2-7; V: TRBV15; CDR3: ATSRRGQGADEQY
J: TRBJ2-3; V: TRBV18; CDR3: ASSQRRTSSTDTQY
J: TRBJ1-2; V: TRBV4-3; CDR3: ASSQIQGASGYT
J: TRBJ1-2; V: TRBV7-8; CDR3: ASSVEDPGLPDGYT
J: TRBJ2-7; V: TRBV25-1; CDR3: ASSLPGSDEQY
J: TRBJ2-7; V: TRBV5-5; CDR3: ASSSRAGGLGEQY
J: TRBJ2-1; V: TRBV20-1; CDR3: SAYDRVLSYNEQF
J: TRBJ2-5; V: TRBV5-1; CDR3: ASSTRQGLTSETQY
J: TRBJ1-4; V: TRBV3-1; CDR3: ASSRTGGRNEKLF
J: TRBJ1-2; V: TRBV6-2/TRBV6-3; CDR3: ASSYSAVNGYT
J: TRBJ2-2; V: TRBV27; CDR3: ASCPVARTSGRGGELF
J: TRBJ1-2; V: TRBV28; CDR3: ASSFAGATYGYT
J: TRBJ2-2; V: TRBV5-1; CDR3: ASEDRGSHTGELF